Reported below is one T cell receptor (beta chain). These data come from a study of blood T cell repertoires in COVID-19. About the study: T cells, B-cell-depleted T cells, or PBMCs provided the cDNA or gDNA that served as material.

The CDR3 is made up of 13 amino acids. Germline CDR1 WNHNN, CDR2 SYGVQD (reference sequence). V was cut by 0 bases and J by 7 bases, with 7 bases left in between. Authors' processing steps: By means of reference gene primer amplification, nucleated cell counts were estimated. Clones were read by immunoSEQ multiplex PCR, and TCRdb kept only the in-frame ones, dropping some. V and J calls and clone size are given by that table; D and trimming were obtained from the DNA. The repertoire includes a few hundred thousand clones, approximately 90% of them detected once, and roughly 0.9% sits in the top ten. Participants, about 18 to 90 years old, spanned more than 20 US areas. Clinical history as reported by participants underpinned cohort assignment.

The receptor was derived from a woman aged 40 to 55 who had been exposed to COVID-19. Sequencing was carried out using PBMCs or T cells enriched from blood (not recorded which). The gene calls are TRBV10-1 and TRBJ1-5; D not resolved. The CDR3 DNA reads TGCGCCAGCAGTGAGTCCCCGGGACAGCCCCAGCATTTT. Translation gives CASSESPGQPQHF.